This entry concerns a single TCR beta chain. The antigen remains undetermined. The V gene's germline CDR1 is DFQATT and CDR2 SNEGSKA (reference sequence). This CDR3 is 18 amino acids long. This sample was included in a study of T cells expressing NK-cell markers. Study background: According to the study, TCR beta repertoires originated from sorted CD3+CD56+NKG2C+, CD3+CD56+NKG2C- and CD3+CD56-NKG2C+ T cells. Seven of the eight sequenced donors were classified as HCMV-seropositive, and one was classified as seronegative. Study-wide results and caveats: The dominant NKG2C+ clonotypes represented about 1.0-8% of CD8+ T cells in over 5 donors.

TCR beta libraries carry UMIs added by 5'RACE template switching. With the 5' RACE reads reprocessed, TCRdb shows one record per CDR3 protein and no DNA. The sample includes some 440,000 distinct CDR3 sequences. Sequenced material: blood T cells: a sorted CD56 or NKG2C T cell subset, CD4+ or CD8+ T cells, or bulk PBMC T cells (not recorded which). V and J are TRBV20-1 and TRBJ2-3; TCRdb's D gene call, TRBD2, goes unchecked for lack of DNA. This clonotype was obtained from a woman between 50 and 59 years old in good health. CDR3 sequence: CSARLGAGVAGDPDTQYF.